In this sample, the clone carrying this TCR beta chain turned up a few times. Its antigen remains unknown. The data originate from a study of Ad26.COV2.S vaccination and SARS-CoV-2 variants. This table comes from immunoSEQ multiplex PCR, and its TCRdb copy is limited to in-frame clones, with some not included. Here the sample spans roughly 92,000 clones, 82% being singletons. Study conclusions and caveats: In vaccinated individuals, spike-specific CD8+ and CD4+ T cell responses reportedly displayed substantial breadth. It was vaccine recipients, not placebo recipients, who had the higher spike-specific TCR breadth.

The material sequenced was peripheral blood, taken after recovery from COVID-19. This clonotype was sampled from a human donor who had recovered from COVID-19.

CDR3 DNA sequence: TGTGCCAGCAGCCCCTCGGAGACAGCGAACTATGGCTACACCTTC. It codes for CASSPSETANYGYTF. The chain employs TRBV7-2 and TRBJ1-2; a possible D gene is TRBD1 (5 bases). Germline loops: CDR1 SGHTA, CDR2 FQGNSA. There are 15 residues in the CDR3. V was clipped by 5 bases and J by 2 bases, with 15 bases between them. Looking up the rest from reference TRBV7-2 and TRBJ1-2 gives the full variable domain: GAGVSQSPSNKVTEKGKDVELRCDPISGHTALYWYRQSLGQGLEFLIYFQGNSAPDKSGLPSDRFSAERTGGSVSTLTIQRTQQEDSAVYLCASSPSETANYGYTFGSGTRLTVV.